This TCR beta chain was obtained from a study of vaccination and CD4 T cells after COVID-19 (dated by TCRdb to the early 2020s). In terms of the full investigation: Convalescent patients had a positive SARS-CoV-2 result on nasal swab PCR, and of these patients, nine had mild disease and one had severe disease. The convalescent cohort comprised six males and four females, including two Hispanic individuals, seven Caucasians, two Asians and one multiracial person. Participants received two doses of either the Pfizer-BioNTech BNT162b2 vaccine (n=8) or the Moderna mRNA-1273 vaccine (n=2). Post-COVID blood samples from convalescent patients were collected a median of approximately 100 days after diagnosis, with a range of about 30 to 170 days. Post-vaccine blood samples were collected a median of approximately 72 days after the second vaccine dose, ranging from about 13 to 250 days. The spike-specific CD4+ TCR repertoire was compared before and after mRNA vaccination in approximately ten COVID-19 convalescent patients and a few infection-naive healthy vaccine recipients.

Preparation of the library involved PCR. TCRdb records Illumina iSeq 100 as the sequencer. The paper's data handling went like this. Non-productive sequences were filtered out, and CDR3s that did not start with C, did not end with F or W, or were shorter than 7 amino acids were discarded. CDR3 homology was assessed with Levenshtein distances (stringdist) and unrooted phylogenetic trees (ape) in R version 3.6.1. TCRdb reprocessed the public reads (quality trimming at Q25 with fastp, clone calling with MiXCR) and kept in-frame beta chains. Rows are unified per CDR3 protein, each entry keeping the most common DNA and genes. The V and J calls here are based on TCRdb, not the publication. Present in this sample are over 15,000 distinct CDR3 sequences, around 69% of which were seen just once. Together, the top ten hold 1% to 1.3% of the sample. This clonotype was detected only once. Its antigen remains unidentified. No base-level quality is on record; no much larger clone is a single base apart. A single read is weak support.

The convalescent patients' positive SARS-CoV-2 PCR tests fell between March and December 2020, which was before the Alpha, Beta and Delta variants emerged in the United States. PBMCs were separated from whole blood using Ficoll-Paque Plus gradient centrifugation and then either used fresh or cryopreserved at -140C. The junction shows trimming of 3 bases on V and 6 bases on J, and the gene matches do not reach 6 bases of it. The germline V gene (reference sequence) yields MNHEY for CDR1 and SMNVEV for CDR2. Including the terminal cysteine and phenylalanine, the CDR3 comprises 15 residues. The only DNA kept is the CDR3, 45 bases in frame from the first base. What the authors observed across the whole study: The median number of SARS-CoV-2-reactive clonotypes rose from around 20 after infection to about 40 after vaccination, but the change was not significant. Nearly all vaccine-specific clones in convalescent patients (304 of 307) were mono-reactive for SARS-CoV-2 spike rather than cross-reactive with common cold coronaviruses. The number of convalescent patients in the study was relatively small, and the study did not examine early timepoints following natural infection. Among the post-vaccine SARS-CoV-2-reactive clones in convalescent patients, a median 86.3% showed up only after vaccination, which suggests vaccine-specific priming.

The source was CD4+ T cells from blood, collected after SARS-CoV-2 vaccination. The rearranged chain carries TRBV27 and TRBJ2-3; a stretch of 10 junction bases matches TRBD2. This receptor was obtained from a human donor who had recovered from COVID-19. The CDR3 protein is CASSFSGRARDTQYF. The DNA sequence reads TGTGCCAGCAGTTTCAGCGGGAGGGCCCGGGATACGCAGTATTTT.